This TCR beta chain is drawn from a study of Graves' ophthalmopathy and Graves' hyperthyroidism. Study-level findings and limits: Appearing in blood as well were most expanded thyroid clonotypes above 0.001 frequency.

Germline V gene sequence: CDR1 MNHEY, CDR2 SVGEGT. With 6 bases removed from V and 5 bases from J, the gap between germline ends came to 13 bases. This CDR3 has 13 residues. The authors amplified TCR beta CDR3 regions from RNA transcripts. First-round RT-PCR used HTBI primers; second-round multiplex PCR followed. Via MiXCR, TCRdb re-called the multiplex PCR reads, giving one row per CDR3 protein. This sample has 150,000 to 200,000 distinct CDR3 sequences, with approximately 40% found just once. This clonotype was recorded many times. The antigen is unknown. This chain links TRBV6-2 or TRBV6-3 with TRBJ1-1; no definite D call. The sequence was obtained from a man aged 25 to 40 with Graves' ophthalmopathy. The specimen sequenced was peripheral blood. The CDR3: CASRTPGKTEAFF. The CDR3 region has the DNA TGTGCCAGCAGGACTCCGGGTAAGACTGAAGCTTTCTTT.